This entry lists 3 T cell receptor beta chains sequenced from one sample in a study of technical replicates of blood from a few donors. The table came from immunoSEQ multiplex PCR; TCRdb's copy has only in-frame clones and leaves some out. Seen here are about 18,000 clones, approximately 80% observed once, and the top ten hold 10%. Sequencing was performed on PBMCs. These receptors were taken from a human donor in good health. Some clones in this sample may be carry-over from other donors' samples.

The chain is built from TRBV18 and TRBJ2-7; 13 nucleotides agree with TRBD2. CDR3 length equals 16 residues. The V gene's germline CDR1 is KGHSH and CDR2 LQKENI. The V and J ends lost 0 bases and 6 bases, in that order; junction bases with no gene match: 5. CDR3 sequence reads: CASSPPGTSGKVEQYF. CDR3 coding DNA: TGTGCCAGCTCACCACCCGGGACTAGCGGGAAAGTCGAGCAGTACTTC.

The chain couples TRBV6-5 to TRBJ2-7, with TRBD2 matching 8 bases. CDR1 and CDR2 from the germline V gene are MNHEY and SVGAGI. The V gene end was trimmed by 0 bases and the J gene end by 4 bases; junction bases not matched to a gene: 5. The CDR3 is made up of 15 amino acids. The CDR3 sequence is CASSYSSSGKYEQYF. Here the CDR3 DNA reads TGTGCCAGCAGTTACTCGAGTAGCGGGAAATACGAGCAGTACTTC.

This clone was detected a few times. The genes are TRBV19 and TRBJ2-7, with 9 positions matching TRBD2. CDR3 length equals 15 residues. From germline, CDR1 is LNHDA and CDR2 SQIVND (reference sequence). After removal of 2 bases from V and 3 bases from J, the junction contained 5 bases not matched to a gene. The CDR3 reads CASSIIAGEGYEQYF. CDR3 sequence (DNA): TGTGCCAGTAGTATAATAGCGGGAGAGGGCTACGAGCAGTACTTC.